The sequence of this T cell receptor beta chain was determined in a study of blood T cells in healthy people across ages. Overall study results and limits: Using unsorted PBMCs precluded a conclusive naive versus antigen-experienced comparison.

V shed 7 bases and J shed 11 bases, with 20 bases lying between them. Germline V gene sequence: CDR1 MNHNS, CDR2 SASEGT. The CDR3 extends over 13 amino acids. This clonotype turned up a few times. Antigen specificity is unknown. Primed by a sample-barcoded 5' primer and a J-beta primer mix, a second PCR proceeded for 7 to 11 cycles. TCRdb reprocessed the 5' RACE reads with MiXCR, giving one entry per CDR3 protein. The table records 1.5 million to 2 million distinct CDR3 sequences, 25% to 30% of them present only once. Material: blood. This TCR came from a woman under 40 in good health. This chain uses TRBV6-1 with TRBJ2-5; no clear D. The CDR3 protein is CASTTGWGDEQYF. The CDR3 bases are TGTGCCAGCACCACCGGGTGGGGTGATGAGCAGTACTTC.